The 24 T cell receptor beta chains listed next were all sequenced from one sample in a study of control samples from healthy donors and cancer patients (TCRdb year 2020). Libraries were constructed by the immunoSEQ multiplex PCR assay. TCRdb carries this immuneACCESS record with in-frame sequences only. Its versions omit some clonotypes, under half of them owing to an unresolved V gene in the studies checked, with the rest unexplained. The sample table shows about 200,000 clones, and 91% are seen once. The ten most abundant clones make up approximately 1.8% of the sample. Sequencing was carried out using blood. The receptors shown here come from a man aged 30-40 years in good health.

The genes are TRBV18 and TRBJ2-1, with TRBD1 matching 7 bases. V gave up 4 bases and J gave up 5 bases; unmatched junction bases: 8. Germline assignment: CDR1 KGHSH and CDR2 LQKENI. The CDR3 is 15 residues long. CDR3 sequence reads: CASSQSGQANNEQFF. The CDR3 DNA reads as TGTGCCAGCTCACAATCAGGACAGGCCAACAATGAGCAGTTCTTC.

The chain combines TRBV6-5 with TRBJ2-7, with 7 bases aligning to TRBD1. The germline V gene has CDR1 MNHEY and CDR2 SVGAGI. Trimming took 2 bases from V and 3 from J; bases not matched to a gene: 4. The CDR3 spans 14 residues. The CDR3 DNA reads TGTGCCAGCAGTTACGGGACAGCTAACTACGAGCAGTACTTC. Translated: CASSYGTANYEQYF.

This clone was counted a single time. The chain links TRBV9 to TRBJ2-3; D is possibly TRBD1 (6 bases). CDR1 and CDR2 (germline): SGDLS, YYNGEE. Trimming took off 0 bases at V and 2 bases at J, with 10 bases between the two ends. The CDR3 has 15 amino acids. The DNA of the CDR3 is TGTGCCAGCAGCGTAGTGGGGGCCCTCACAGATACGCAGTATTTT. Its translation: CASSVVGALTDTQYF.

This rearrangement joins TRBV30 to TRBJ2-1; TRBD2 agrees at 7 bases. Trimming cost V 4 bases and J 2 bases; bases outside gene matches: 5. Per germline, CDR1 GTSNPN and CDR2 SVGIG (reference sequence). The CDR3 is 14 residues long. The DNA for the CDR3 is TGTGCCTGGACAGGAGGACTAGCCTACAATGAGCAGTTCTTC. It yields the protein CAWTGGLAYNEQFF.

This clone was seen more than once but under ten times. Here the CDR3 DNA reads TGTGCCAGTAGCAGGGTAATCAATTCACCCCTCCACTTT. Protein sequence: CASSRVINSPLHF. The rearrangement joins TRBV19 to TRBJ1-6; a weak D match, TRBD1 (5 bases). CDR1 is LNHDA and CDR2 is SQIVND in the germline V gene (reference sequence). This CDR3 has 13 residues. Trimming took 6 bases from V and 7 from J, leaving 10 bases between them. The full variable domain, completed using reference TRBV19 and TRBJ1-6, is DGGITQSPKYLFRKEGQNVTLSCEQNLNHDAMYWYRQDPGQGLRLIYYSQIVNDFQKGDIAEGYSVSREKKESFPLTVTSAQKNPTAFYLCASSRVINSPLHFGNGTRLTVT.

The chain's CDR3 is CASGPDLAKNIQYF. In DNA form, the CDR3 reads TGTGCTAGTGGTCCCGACTTAGCCAAAAACATTCAGTACTTC. V is TRBV12-5 and J is TRBJ2-4; no clear D gene. V gave up 5 bases and J gave up 0 bases, with 8 bases separating them. From germline, CDR1 is LGHNT and CDR2 FRNRAP. The CDR3 loop spans 14 amino acids.

The V call is TRBV9, the J call TRBJ2-1; D possibly uses TRBD1 or TRBD2 (6 bases each). V was clipped by 2 bases and J by 8 bases, with 14 bases between them. CDR1 and CDR2 from the germline V gene are SGDLS and YYNGEE. This CDR3 has 14 amino acids. Written as DNA, the CDR3 is TGTGCCAGCAGCGTGATATCGGGGGCCCATGAGCAGTTCTTC. As protein: CASSVISGAHEQFF.

The chain combines TRBV6-1 with TRBJ2-7; D ambiguous. The CDR3 is 14 amino acids. The germline CDR1 and CDR2 sequences are MNHNS and SASEGT. The ends were cut back, 1 base at V and 4 bases at J, with 11 bases in the middle. The CDR3 nucleotides read TGTGCCAGCAGTGAAGTCCTCCTAATGTACGAGCAGTACTTC. Its translation is CASSEVLLMYEQYF.

The chain couples TRBV28 to TRBJ1-6; D is uncertain. Germline V gene data show CDR1 as MDHEN and CDR2 as SYDVKM. Trimming left V 3 bases short and J 9 bases short, with 12 bases between. The CDR3 loop spans 14 amino acids. CDR3 in DNA: TGTGCCAGCAGTTTTATGGCGTGGACTTCACCCCTCCACTTT. Its translation: CASSFMAWTSPLHF.

V and J are TRBV4-2 and TRBJ1-2, with TRBD1 as a possible D gene (5 bases). Germline V gives CDR1 LGHNA, CDR2 YNFKEQ. This CDR3 region has 16 residues. Trimming took off 0 bases at V and 3 bases at J, with 14 bases between the two ends. Here the CDR3 DNA reads TGTGCCAGCAGCCAAGAATCTGGAAGGGGCTACTATGGCTACACCTTC. It is translated as CASSQESGRGYYGYTF.

This clone turned up a few times. The chain is built from TRBV7-8 and TRBJ1-3; D is perhaps TRBD1 (5 bases). The CDR3 sequence is 17 residues long. Germline V gives CDR1 SGHVS, CDR2 FQNEAQ. V shed 3 bases and J shed 0 bases, with 15 bases lying between them. The CDR3 DNA is TGTGCCAGCAGCTTGGGAGCAGGGACTATCTCTGGAAACACCATATATTTT. It codes for CASSLGAGTISGNTIYF.

The rearrangement links TRBV5-4 to TRBJ1-6; 8 bases agree with TRBD1. Germline V gene lookup returns CDR1 SGHNT and CDR2 YYREEE (reference sequence). Trimming took 4 bases from V and 9 from J; bases not matched to a gene: 3. CDR3 size: 13 residues. The CDR3 reads CASSTDRGSPLHF. CDR3 nucleotides: TGTGCCAGCAGCACAGACAGGGGTTCACCCCTCCACTTT.

Regarding this clone: This sample includes further DNA sequences coding for the same CDR3. The genes are TRBV6-5 and TRBJ2-7, with 11 bases identical to TRBD2. The trim removed 5 bases at V and 3 bases at J, leaving 3 bases unmatched. The CDR3 covers 14 residues. The germline CDR1 and CDR2 sequences are MNHEY and SVGAGI. The CDR3 DNA sequence: TGTGCCAGCAGTCCTGGGACTAGCGGCTACGAGCAGTACTTC. This codes for CASSPGTSGYEQYF.

V gene TRBV19 combines with J gene TRBJ2-7, with 8 bases identical to TRBD1. Germline assignment: CDR1 LNHDA and CDR2 SQIVND (reference sequence). The CDR3 sequence is 20 residues long. Trimming took 4 bases from V and 2 from J; bases not matched to a gene: 22. The DNA of the CDR3 is TGTGCCAGTAGTAACGCTTTGGGGCCAAGAACCGGGACAGGAGCCTACGAGCAGTACTTC. Protein: CASSNALGPRTGTGAYEQYF.

This chain joins TRBV27 and TRBJ2-7; D may correspond to TRBD1 or TRBD2 (5 bases each). This CDR3 contains 13 residues. CDR1 and CDR2 (germline): MNHEY, SMNVEV (reference sequence). The V gene lost 2 bases and the J gene lost 5 bases, with 10 bases spanning the gap. CDR3 residues: CASSLGTWDEQYF. The CDR3 nucleotides read TGTGCCAGCAGTTTAGGGACCTGGGACGAGCAGTACTTC.

The genes are TRBV7-9 and TRBJ1-1, with D unresolved. In germline, CDR1 is SEHNR, CDR2 FQNEAQ (reference sequence). The ends were cut back, 5 bases at V and 1 base at J, with 8 bases in the middle. The CDR3 is 13 residues long. The CDR3 sequence: CASSPRQNTEAFF. CDR3 nucleotides: TGTGCCAGCAGCCCCAGACAGAACACTGAAGCTTTCTTT. Filled out from reference TRBV7-9 and TRBJ1-1, the complete variable domain reads DTGVSQNPRHKITKRGQNVTFRCDPISEHNRLYWYRQTLGQGPEFLTYFQNEAQLEKSRLLSDRFSAERPKGSFSTLEIQRTEQGDSAMYLCASSPRQNTEAFFGQGTRLTVV.

The chain couples TRBV21-1 to TRBJ2-3; the table's D gene call, TRBD1, was not cross checked with the DNA. TRBV21-1 is marked as a pseudogene. The length of the CDR3 is 19 residues. CDR3 region: CASHRCERQGVHGTDTQYF. DNA for the CDR3: TGTGCCAGCCACCGCTGTGAGAGACAGGGGGTACATGGCACAGATACGCAGTATTTT.

The V and J genes are TRBV7-2 and TRBJ2-2, with 9 bases fitting TRBD2. The V gene's germline CDR1 is SGHTA and CDR2 FQGNSA. V was clipped by 1 base and J by 6 bases; unmatched bases: 6. This CDR3 contains 16 residues. CDR3 in DNA: TGTGCCAGCAGCTTAGTCGGCGGGGGGGTGGCCGGGGAGCTGTTTTTT. Protein: CASSLVGGGVAGELFF.

The chain joins TRBV2 to TRBJ2-3; 9 bases fit TRBD2. With 5 bases clipped from V and 6 bases from J, the junction kept 9 bases outside the gene matches. The CDR3 consists of 15 residues. Germline V CDR1 and CDR2: SNHLY, FYNNEI. CDR3 protein: CASSTGTSFADTQYF. In DNA form, the CDR3 reads TGTGCCAGCAGTACCGGGACTAGCTTCGCTGATACGCAGTATTTT.

This chain uses TRBV19 with TRBJ2-2; 9 nucleotides align to TRBD1. From germline, CDR1 is LNHDA and CDR2 SQIVND (reference sequence). Trimming cost V 5 bases and J 6 bases; bases outside gene matches: 4. The CDR3 totals 14 residues. CDR3: CASSGQGKPGELFF. The DNA for the CDR3 is TGTGCCAGTAGTGGACAGGGGAAACCCGGGGAGCTGTTTTTT.

The chain combines TRBV7-8 with TRBJ1-1, with D possibly matching TRBD1 (5 bases). Between the trimmed V and J ends, which lost 1 base and 0 bases, there was a span of 9 bases. The CDR3 consists of 15 residues. From germline, CDR1 is SGHVS and CDR2 FQNEAQ. CDR3 in DNA: TGTGCCAGCAGCTTAGTTGGGGGGATGAACACTGAAGCTTTCTTT. It is translated as CASSLVGGMNTEAFF. Drawing the rest from reference TRBV7-8 and TRBJ1-1, the complete variable domain is GAGVSQSPRYKVAKRGQDVALRCDPISGHVSLFWYQQALGQGPEFLTYFQNEAQLDKSGLPSDRFFAERPEGSVSTLKIQRTQQEDSAVYLCASSLVGGMNTEAFFGQGTRLTVV.

The J gene is TRBJ1-1, the V gene TRBV30; 9 bases agree with TRBD1. Per the germline V gene, CDR1 is GTSNPN and CDR2 is SVGIG (reference sequence). This CDR3 contains 15 residues. The V and J ends lost 1 base and 10 bases, in that order; junction bases with no gene match: 13. The CDR3 protein is CAWSGINTGGNGAFF. The CDR3 bases are TGTGCCTGGAGTGGGATAAACACAGGGGGCAATGGAGCTTTCTTT.

This chain links TRBV7-9 with TRBJ1-1, with 9 bases aligning to TRBD1. CDR1 SEHNR and CDR2 FQNEAQ come from the germline V gene (reference sequence). The CDR3 is 14 residues long. The trim removed 6 bases at V and 3 bases at J, leaving 5 bases unmatched. The CDR3 sequence is CASSRTGVDTEAFF. The CDR3 DNA reads TGTGCCAGCAGTCGGACAGGGGTGGACACTGAAGCTTTCTTT.

The genes are TRBV12-3 or TRBV12-4 and TRBJ1-2, with D unclear. V lost 7 bases and J 8 bases, leaving 11 bases between the germline ends. The CDR3 sequence is 11 residues long. CDR3 region: CASTRGRGYTF. The DNA for the CDR3 is TGTGCCAGCACCCGGGGTAGGGGCTACACCTTC.